The 21 T cell receptor beta chains given below trace back to one sample, sequenced in a study of T cell repertoires in cytomegalovirus infection. Their antigens remain unidentified. TCRdb redid the calling of the reads with MiXCR, one entry per CDR3 protein. The sample shows about 920,000 distinct CDR3 sequences, roughly a third of them seen only once. Sequencing was performed on cultured CD8+ T cells from PBMCs, taken from culture after CMV antigen stimulation. These receptors were obtained from a human donor in good health (CMV status not recorded). Some clones in this sample may be carry-over from other donors' samples.

This rearrangement joins TRBV7-9 to TRBJ1-1, with 9 bases fitting TRBD1. Germline V lookup: CDR1 SEHNR, CDR2 FQNEAQ (reference sequence). J lost 4 bases, V lost 5 bases, and 17 bases had no gene match. This CDR3 region has 18 residues. The CDR3 loop is CASSVRPGTGPSGTEAFF. The CDR3 DNA reads as TGTGCCAGCAGCGTCCGACCCGGGACAGGGCCTTCGGGCACTGAAGCTTTCTTT. The full variable domain, rest sourced from reference TRBV7-9 and TRBJ1-1, is DTGVSQNPRHKITKRGQNVTFRCDPISEHNRLYWYRQTLGQGPEFLTYFQNEAQLEKSRLLSDRFSAERPKGSFSTLEIQRTEQGDSAMYLCASSVRPGTGPSGTEAFFGQGTRLTVV.

The chain couples TRBV10-2 to TRBJ2-7, with 7 bases aligning to TRBD1. Germline CDR1 reads WSHSY; CDR2 reads SAAADI. The V segment lost 6 bases and the J segment 0 bases; nucleotides outside the gene matches: 11. The CDR3 loop spans 16 amino acids. The CDR3 coding sequence is TGCGCCAGCAGCCTAAGACAGGGAGCCCACTCCTACGAGCAGTACTTC. This codes for CASSLRQGAHSYEQYF.

This clonotype was recorded once. The chain's CDR3 is CASSYSRGGDYEQYF. The CDR3 nucleotides are TGTGCCAGCAGTTACTCCCGTGGAGGCGACTACGAGCAGTACTTC. The chain employs TRBV6-2 or TRBV6-3 and TRBJ2-7, with TRBD2 as a possible D gene (5 bases). The V gene lost 0 bases and the J gene lost 3 bases, with 12 bases spanning the gap. The CDR3 sequence is 15 residues long. The V gene's germline CDR1 is MNHEY and CDR2 SVGEGT.

The V and J genes are TRBV5-1 and TRBJ2-5, with D possibly being TRBD1 or TRBD2 (5 bases each). The CDR3 has 15 residues. CDR1 and CDR2 from the germline V gene are SGHRS and YFSETQ. Trimming shortened V by 3 bases and J by 2 bases, and 14 bases separated the two germline ends. The CDR3 is CASSWLGDRQETQYF. CDR3 DNA: TGCGCCAGCAGCTGGTTGGGGGATCGGCAAGAGACCCAGTACTTC.

Here the CDR3 reads CATSDTGPGAFF. The CDR3 nucleotides read TGTGCCACCAGCGATACAGGGCCCGGGGCTTTCTTT. The chain uses TRBV15 and TRBJ1-1; D perhaps matches TRBD1 (6 bases). V was trimmed by 5 bases and J by 11 bases, leaving 15 bases between them. The CDR3 loop spans 12 amino acids. The germline CDR1 and CDR2 sequences are LNHNV and YYDKDF (reference sequence).

The V gene is TRBV20-1, the J gene TRBJ2-7; 9 bases agree with TRBD1. The CDR3 consists of 15 residues. V gave up 3 bases and J gave up 6 bases; unmatched junction bases: 12. The germline gives CDR1 DFQATT, CDR2 SNEGSKA (reference sequence). The CDR3 DNA follows: TGCAGTGCTAGGGAACCCGGGACAGGGTTCTCCGAGCAGTACTTC. Residues: CSAREPGTGFSEQYF.

The chain links TRBV10-2 to TRBJ2-3; a possible D gene is TRBD2 (6 bases). Trimming removed 4 bases from V and 6 bases from J, with 26 bases in between. CDR1 is WSHSY and CDR2 is SAAADI in the germline V gene. The length of the CDR3 is 18 residues. The DNA of the CDR3 is TGCGCCAGCAGTGGCCCGGGACTCCATTTGCCTGAGTCGGATACGCAGTATTTT. Protein product: CASSGPGLHLPESDTQYF.

The sample holds many counts of this clonotype. The chain has TRBV11-2 and TRBJ2-1; D ambiguous. This CDR3 spans 15 amino acids. Germline assignment: CDR1 SGHAT and CDR2 FQNNGV. V was shortened by 3 bases and J by 4 bases, with 13 bases between the two germline ends. The CDR3 protein is CASSFKQPFYNEQFF. The CDR3 DNA reads TGTGCCAGCAGCTTTAAGCAGCCCTTTTACAATGAGCAGTTCTTC.

In its sample, this clonotype was seen a few times. The chain couples TRBV12-3 or TRBV12-4 to TRBJ1-4; no clear D. This CDR3 is 14 amino acids long. V lost 5 bases to trimming and J lost 8 bases, with 15 bases between them. The CDR3 reads CASSTGVSEEKLFF. The DNA of the CDR3 is TGTGCCAGCAGTACTGGGGTCTCGGAGGAAAAACTGTTTTTT.

At least ten counts were recorded for this clonotype. V usage is TRBV6-2 or TRBV6-3 and J usage is TRBJ2-3, with 11 bases that match TRBD2. This CDR3 spans 17 amino acids. The germline V gene has CDR1 MNHEY and CDR2 SVGEGT. V shed 4 bases, J shed 5 bases, and the junction held 11 bases outside the gene matches. For the CDR3, the DNA is TGTGCCAGCAGTTTTGGGACTAGCGGCCCATGGGGAGATACGCAGTATTTT. The encoded protein is CASSFGTSGPWGDTQYF.

V and J are TRBV7-8 and TRBJ1-2; 7 bases map to TRBD1. Germline V gene sequence: CDR1 SGHVS, CDR2 FQNEAQ. Trimming removed 1 base from V and 7 bases from J; junction bases left unmatched: 9. The CDR3 extends over 15 amino acids. The CDR3 loop reads CASSLEILTGFGYTF. The CDR3 region has the DNA TGTGCCAGCAGCTTAGAAATTTTGACAGGGTTTGGCTACACCTTC.

The chain carries TRBV13 and TRBJ2-7, with 8 positions matching TRBD1. The CDR3 has 15 amino acids. Germline V gene data show CDR1 as PRHDT and CDR2 as FYEKMQ (reference sequence). The junction had 12 bases not matched to a gene; V was cut back by 8 bases and J by 3 bases. The CDR3 sequence is CASGLGTGDFYEQYV. The DNA for the CDR3 is TGTGCCAGCGGGCTCGGGACAGGAGATTTCTACGAGCAGTACGTC.

The gene calls are TRBV2 and TRBJ1-5, with D unresolved. CDR3 length equals 14 residues. The ends were cut back, 4 bases at V and 7 bases at J, with 14 bases in the middle. The germline V gene encodes CDR1 SNHLY and CDR2 FYNNEI. The CDR3 bases are TGTGCCAGCAGTGGACATGGTCAGAAGCAGCCCCAGCATTTT. This encodes CASSGHGQKQPQHF.

The V gene is TRBV4-2, the J gene TRBJ2-1; TRBD2 matches at 10 bases. V lost 1 base, J lost 4 bases, and 1 base stayed unmatched. This CDR3 has 15 residues. Germline V gene lookup returns CDR1 LGHNA and CDR2 YNFKEQ. CDR3 sequence reads: CASSQGTSGYNEQFF. The CDR3 nucleotides are TGTGCCAGCAGCCAAGGGACTAGCGGTTACAATGAGCAGTTCTTC.

This clonotype was counted between two and nine times. The V gene is TRBV7-9, the J gene TRBJ2-5, with TRBD1 matching 8 bases. This CDR3 has 15 residues. The V segment lost 6 bases and the J segment 4 bases; nucleotides outside the gene matches: 10. Germline CDR1 reads SEHNR; CDR2 reads FQNEAQ (reference sequence). For the CDR3, the DNA is TGTGCCAGCAGTCCCATCTCAGGGGGCCGAGAGACCCAGTACTTC. This encodes CASSPISGGRETQYF.

V is TRBV28 and J is TRBJ1-6, with D tentatively TRBD1 (5 bases). The CDR3 runs 16 residues. The V gene's germline CDR1 is MDHEN and CDR2 SYDVKM. Trimming left V 3 bases short and J 8 bases short, with 17 bases between. The CDR3 is CASSFPLEGNYSPLHF. CDR3 sequence (DNA): TGTGCCAGCAGTTTCCCCCTGGAGGGGAACTATTCACCCCTCCACTTT.

The V call is TRBV13, the J call TRBJ2-3; 12 bases fit TRBD2. From germline, CDR1 is PRHDT and CDR2 FYEKMQ (reference sequence). V dropped 4 bases and J dropped 6; count of bases not matched to a gene: 5. This CDR3 contains 15 residues. The CDR3 protein is CASSSGTSGSDTQYF. The CDR3 bases are TGTGCCAGCAGCTCCGGGACTAGCGGGTCGGATACGCAGTATTTT.

This clonotype occurred a few times. The rearrangement joins TRBV12-5 to TRBJ1-2, with a tentative D call TRBD1 (6 bases). V lost 1 base to trimming and J lost 5 bases, with 17 bases between them. Germline values: CDR1 LGHNT, CDR2 FRNRAP. CDR3 length equals 16 residues. The CDR3 loop is CASGLDQSGGDYGYTF. DNA for the CDR3: TGTGCTAGTGGTTTGGACCAGTCGGGGGGCGATTATGGCTACACCTTC.

This clonotype turned up a few times. This chain connects TRBV15 to TRBJ2-3; D ambiguous. This CDR3 region has 13 residues. With 0 bases removed from V and 0 bases from J, the gap between germline ends came to 1 base. Germline CDR1 reads LNHNV; CDR2 reads YYDKDF (reference sequence). The CDR3 spells CATSRDSTDTQYF. Here the CDR3 DNA reads TGTGCCACCAGCAGAGATAGCACAGATACGCAGTATTTT.

This chain connects TRBV7-8 to TRBJ2-1; tentative D call: TRBD2 (7 bases). Germline V gives CDR1 SGHVS, CDR2 FQNEAQ. V was clipped by 7 bases and J by 7 bases, with 20 bases between them. The CDR3 runs to 15 residues. CDR3 DNA sequence: TGTGCCAGCATCCTAGGGGGGGGGGCGCGTAATGAGCAGTTCTTC. It translates to CASILGGGARNEQFF.

The chain joins TRBV10-3 to TRBJ2-1, with D maybe TRBD2 (7 bases). Trimming stripped 7 bases from V and 6 bases from J, with 19 bases between. The CDR3 length is 15 residues. Per germline, CDR1 ENHRY and CDR2 SYGVKD. CDR3 amino acids: CAITTAEGEGNEQFF. In DNA form, the CDR3 reads TGTGCCATCACCACAGCCGAGGGGGAGGGCAATGAGCAGTTCTTC.